What follows are 5 T cell receptor beta chains derived from one specimen sequenced in a study of regulatory T cells in long-lasting Graves disease. Assembly of TCR beta libraries relied on iRepertoire HTBI primers together with Arm-PCR of CDR3 regions. TCRdb passed the multiplex PCR reads through MiXCR, listing each CDR3 protein once. Among hundreds of thousands of distinct CDR3 sequences listed, about 16% were seen once. Time point indicated: newly diagnosed GD, antithyroid drugs for less than 3 months. Extracted PBMC RNA gave rise to the TCR library. This same sample was also part of a study on T cells in Graves' hyperthyroidism and ophthalmopathy.

The material sequenced was peripheral blood mononuclear cells (PBMCs), taken at new diagnosis, from a patient treated with antithyroid drugs. These receptors originate from a man aged 18 to 30 with Graves disease.

This clonotype occurred many times. This chain connects TRBV6-1 to TRBJ1-5, with D maybe TRBD1 (6 bases). Germline V gene sequence: CDR1 MNHNS, CDR2 SASEGT. The CDR3 has 16 residues. V was pared by 3 bases and J by 4 bases, with 16 bases between. Here the CDR3 reads CASSDPDSLGNQPQHF. Here the CDR3 DNA reads TGTGCCAGCAGTGATCCGGACAGTCTTGGGAATCAGCCCCAGCATTTT.

The chain carries TRBV20-1 and TRBJ2-7; 9 bases are shared with TRBD1. The germline V gene encodes CDR1 DFQATT and CDR2 SNEGSKA (reference sequence). The V segment lost 6 bases and the J segment 2 bases; nucleotides outside the gene matches: 5. The CDR3 runs 13 residues. CDR3 region: CSAPDRGAYEQYF. Here the CDR3 DNA reads TGCAGTGCCCCGGACAGGGGTGCCTACGAGCAGTACTTC.

V is TRBV30 and J is TRBJ2-1; TRBD1 aligns across 9 bases. This CDR3 comprises 14 residues. Germline V CDR1 and CDR2: GTSNPN, SVGIG (reference sequence). The V gene end was trimmed by 0 bases and the J gene end by 5 bases; junction bases not matched to a gene: 2. DNA for the CDR3: TGTGCCTGGAGTGTATGGGACAGGGACAATGAGCAGTTCTTC. Translating gives CAWSVWDRDNEQFF.

This clonotype has a handful of counts. The gene calls are TRBV12-3 or TRBV12-4 and TRBJ2-1; TRBD2 matches at 14 bases. The CDR3 runs to 13 residues. The junction had 3 bases not matched to a gene; V was cut back by 8 bases and J by 9 bases. The CDR3 coding sequence is TGTGCCAGCCAGGGACTAGCGGGAGCTGAGCAGTTCTTC. Amino acid sequence: CASQGLAGAEQFF.

For this clonotype: This may stem from a read error, because a much larger clone lies one nucleotide away. This sequence joins TRBV6-2 or TRBV6-3 and TRBJ1-2; D remains unclear. V lost 5 bases, J lost 5 bases, and 18 bases lay in between. Germline CDR1 reads MNHEY; CDR2 reads SVGEGT. CDR3 length: 15 amino acids. CDR3 region: CASSLTRTTLYGYTF. The CDR3 DNA follows: TGTGCCAGCAGTCTCACGCGTACTACCCTTTATGGCTACACCTTC.